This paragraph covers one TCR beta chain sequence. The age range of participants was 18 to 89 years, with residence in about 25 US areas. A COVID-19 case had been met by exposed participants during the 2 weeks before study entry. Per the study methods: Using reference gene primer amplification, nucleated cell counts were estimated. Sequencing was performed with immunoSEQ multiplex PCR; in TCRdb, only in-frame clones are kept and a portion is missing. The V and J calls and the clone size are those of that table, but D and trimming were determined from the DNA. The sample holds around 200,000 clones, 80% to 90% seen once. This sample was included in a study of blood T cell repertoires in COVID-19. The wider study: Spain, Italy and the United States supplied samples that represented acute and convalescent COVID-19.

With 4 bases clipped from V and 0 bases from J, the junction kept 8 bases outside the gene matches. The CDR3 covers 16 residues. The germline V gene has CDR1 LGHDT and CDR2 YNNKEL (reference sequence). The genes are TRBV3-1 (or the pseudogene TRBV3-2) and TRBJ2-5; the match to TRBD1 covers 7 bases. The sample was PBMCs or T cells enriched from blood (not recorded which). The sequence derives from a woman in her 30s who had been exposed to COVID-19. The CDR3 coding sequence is TGTGCCAGCAGCCGCCCGGGACAGCGGTACCAAGAGACCCAGTACTTC. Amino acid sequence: CASSRPGQRYQETQYF.